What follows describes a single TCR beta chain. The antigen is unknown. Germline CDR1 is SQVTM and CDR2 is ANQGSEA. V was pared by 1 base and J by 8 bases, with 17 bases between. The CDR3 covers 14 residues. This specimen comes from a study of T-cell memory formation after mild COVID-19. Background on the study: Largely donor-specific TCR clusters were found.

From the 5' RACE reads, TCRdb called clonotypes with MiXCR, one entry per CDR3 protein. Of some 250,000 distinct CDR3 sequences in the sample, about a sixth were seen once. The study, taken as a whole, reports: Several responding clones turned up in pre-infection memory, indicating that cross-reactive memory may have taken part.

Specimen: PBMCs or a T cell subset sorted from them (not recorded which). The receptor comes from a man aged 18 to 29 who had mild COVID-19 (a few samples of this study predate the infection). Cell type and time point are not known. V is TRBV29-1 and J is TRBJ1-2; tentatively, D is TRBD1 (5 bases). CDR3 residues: CSVEGGAGARGYTF. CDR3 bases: TGCAGCGTTGAAGGAGGGGCTGGAGCTAGGGGCTACACCTTC.